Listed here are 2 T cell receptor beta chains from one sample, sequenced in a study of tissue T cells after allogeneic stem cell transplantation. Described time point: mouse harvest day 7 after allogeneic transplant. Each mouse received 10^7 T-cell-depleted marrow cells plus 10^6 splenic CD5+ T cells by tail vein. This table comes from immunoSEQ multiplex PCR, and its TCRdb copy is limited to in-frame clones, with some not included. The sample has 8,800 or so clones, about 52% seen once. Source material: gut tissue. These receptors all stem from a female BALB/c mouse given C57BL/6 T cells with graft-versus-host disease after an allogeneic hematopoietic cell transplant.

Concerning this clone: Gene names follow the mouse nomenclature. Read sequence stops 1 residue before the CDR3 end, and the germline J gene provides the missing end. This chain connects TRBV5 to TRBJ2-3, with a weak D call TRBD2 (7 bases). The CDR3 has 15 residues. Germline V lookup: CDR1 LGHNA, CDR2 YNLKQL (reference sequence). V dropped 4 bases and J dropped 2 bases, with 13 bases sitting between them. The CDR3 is CASSPGGLNAETLYF. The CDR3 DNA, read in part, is TGTGCCAGCAGCCCCGGGGGGCTGAATGCAGAAACGCTGTAT.

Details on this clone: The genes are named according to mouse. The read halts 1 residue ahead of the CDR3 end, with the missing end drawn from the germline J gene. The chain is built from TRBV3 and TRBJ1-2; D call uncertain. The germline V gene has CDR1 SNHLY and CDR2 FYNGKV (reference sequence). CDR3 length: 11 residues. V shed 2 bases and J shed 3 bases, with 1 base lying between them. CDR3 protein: CASSLHSDYTF. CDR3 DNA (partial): TGTGCCAGCAGCTTACACTCCGACTACACC.